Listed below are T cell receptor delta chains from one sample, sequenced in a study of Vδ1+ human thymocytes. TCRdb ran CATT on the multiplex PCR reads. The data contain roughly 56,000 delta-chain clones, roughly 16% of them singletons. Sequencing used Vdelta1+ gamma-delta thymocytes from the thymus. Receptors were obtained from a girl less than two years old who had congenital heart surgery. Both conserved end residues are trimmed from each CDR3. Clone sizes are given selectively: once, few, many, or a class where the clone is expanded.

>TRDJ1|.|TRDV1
ALGEGKNTWGILEADKLI
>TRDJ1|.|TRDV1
ALGEPAFLRAWGYTDKLI
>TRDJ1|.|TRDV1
ALGGPTARSWGISYTDKLI
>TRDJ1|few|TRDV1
ALGEEEHKAPTGGCTDKLI
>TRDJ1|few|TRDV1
ALGEPVGMGERVYTDKLI
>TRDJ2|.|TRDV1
ALGELAPFLQLPNPNAAQLF
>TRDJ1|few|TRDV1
ALGELHLPTGGYGTDKLI
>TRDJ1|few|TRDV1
ALGDLGVLGDTDKLI
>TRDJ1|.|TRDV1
ALGERTLTGSTDKLI
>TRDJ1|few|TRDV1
ALGDAKVEDATDKLI
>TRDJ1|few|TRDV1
ALGELSPIWGVNTDKLI
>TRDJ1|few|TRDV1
ALGEQAIWGSYTDKLI
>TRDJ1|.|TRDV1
ALGDRLRSRWSVLGDTRLYTDKLI
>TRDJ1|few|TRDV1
ALGSPPVLGGYTDKLI
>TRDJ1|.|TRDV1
ALGERGLPTSPVLGDYTDKLI
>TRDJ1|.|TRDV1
ALQRSLPGGYRVNKLI
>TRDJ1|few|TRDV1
ALGAPLVNWGNRTDKLI